The 5 T cell receptor beta chains listed next were all sequenced from one sample in a study of T-cell reconstitution after alpha-beta-depleted transplantation in children (dated by TCRdb to 2015 to 2016). The sample's treatment or condition label, decoded: allogeneic hematopoietic cell transplantation with graft depleted of TCRalphabeta T cells and CD19 B cells. The protocol used for the library was PCR. TCRdb records Illumina HiSeq 2500 as the sequencer. To normalize quantification of the TCRbeta repertoire, the TCR libraries were built with molecular barcoding that relied on unique molecular identifiers. Starting from the raw public reads, TCRdb applied fastp trimming at Q25, assembled clones with MiXCR and retained in-frame beta chains. Merged by CDR3 protein, the rows form single entries marked with the most common genes and DNA. The sample table records about 580,000 distinct CDR3 sequences; under 30% of these occur just once. Together, the top ten hold approximately 14% of the sample.

Sequenced here: PBMCs, mostly from graft donor cells, sampled 360 days after TCRalphabeta/CD19-depleted stem cell transplant. Receptor source: a boy in the first two years of life who had a stem cell transplant for acute myeloid leukemia, so the T cells may come from the graft donor.

The CDR3 reads CASSFRTASGSPLHF. For the CDR3, the DNA is TGTGCCAGCAGTTTTAGGACAGCTTCTGGTTCACCCCTCCACTTT. V and J are TRBV12-3 or TRBV12-4 and TRBJ1-6; possibly TRBD1 for D (6 bases). V lost 3 bases and J lost 9, with 15 bases in between. This CDR3 has 15 amino acids.

This clonotype was seen ten or more times. This chain joins TRBV20-1 and TRBJ1-1; D gene unclear. The CDR3 is 16 amino acids. Trimming removed 5 bases from V and 0 bases from J, with 19 bases in between. Germline CDR1 reads DFQATT; CDR2 reads SNEGSKA (reference sequence). Here the CDR3 reads CSAPGADPRMNTEAFF. CDR3 coding DNA: TGCAGTGCTCCCGGCGCCGACCCCCGAATGAACACTGAAGCTTTCTTT.

This chain joins TRBV4-3 and TRBJ2-3; TRBD1 matches at 8 bases. Germline CDR1 and CDR2: LGHNA and YSLEER. J lost 4 bases, V lost 3 bases, and 15 bases had no gene match. CDR3 length: 18 residues. The CDR3 is CASSHAAGGPFGPDTQYF. The CDR3 DNA follows: TGCGCCAGCAGCCATGCCGCAGGGGGCCCCTTCGGCCCAGATACGCAGTATTTT.

This clonotype was found many times. The chain uses TRBV12-3 or TRBV12-4 and TRBJ1-6; a possible D gene is TRBD1 (5 bases). The CDR3 is 14 amino acids. V gave up 5 bases and J gave up 10 bases, with 15 bases separating them. DNA of the CDR3: TGTGCCAGCAGTCTTGGGGGTCCTAACTCACCCCTCCACTTT. Its translation: CASSLGGPNSPLHF.

A remark on this clonotype: It may be a read error: a sequence one base away is much more abundant. The CDR3 carries no conserved terminal phenylalanine or tryptophan, so it likely arises from a read error. The V gene is TRBV5-6, the J gene TRBJ1-1, with TRBD1 as a possible D gene (5 bases). The length of the CDR3 is 11 residues. V was cut by 4 bases and J by 10 bases, with 11 bases left in between. The germline V gene encodes CDR1 SGHDT and CDR2 YYEEEE. CDR3 nucleotides: TGTGCCAGCAGCGGGGGAACAGGAGCTTTCGTT. It specifies CASSGGTGAFV.